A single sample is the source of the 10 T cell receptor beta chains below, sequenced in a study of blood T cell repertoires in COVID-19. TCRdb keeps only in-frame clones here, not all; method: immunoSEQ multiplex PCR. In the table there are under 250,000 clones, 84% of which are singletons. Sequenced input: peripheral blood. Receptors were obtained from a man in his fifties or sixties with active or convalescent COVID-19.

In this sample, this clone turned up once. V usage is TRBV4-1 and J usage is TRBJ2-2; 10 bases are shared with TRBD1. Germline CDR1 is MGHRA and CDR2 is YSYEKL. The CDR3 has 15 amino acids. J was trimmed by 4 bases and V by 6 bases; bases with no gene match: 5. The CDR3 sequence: CASRPDRGLTGELFF. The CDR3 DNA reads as TGCGCCAGCAGACCAGACAGGGGGCTCACCGGGGAGCTGTTTTTT.

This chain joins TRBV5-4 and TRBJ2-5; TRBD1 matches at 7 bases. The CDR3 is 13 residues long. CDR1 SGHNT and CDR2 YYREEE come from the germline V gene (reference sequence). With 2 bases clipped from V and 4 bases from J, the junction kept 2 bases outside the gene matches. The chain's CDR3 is CASSFPGGETQYF. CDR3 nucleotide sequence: TGTGCCAGCAGCTTCCCAGGGGGAGAGACCCAGTACTTC.

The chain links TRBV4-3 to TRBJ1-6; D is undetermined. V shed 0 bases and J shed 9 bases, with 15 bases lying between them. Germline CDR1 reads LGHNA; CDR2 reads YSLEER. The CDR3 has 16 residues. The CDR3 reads CASSQDLAGRASPLHF. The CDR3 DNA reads TGCGCCAGCAGCCAAGATTTGGCGGGGAGGGCTTCACCCCTCCACTTT.

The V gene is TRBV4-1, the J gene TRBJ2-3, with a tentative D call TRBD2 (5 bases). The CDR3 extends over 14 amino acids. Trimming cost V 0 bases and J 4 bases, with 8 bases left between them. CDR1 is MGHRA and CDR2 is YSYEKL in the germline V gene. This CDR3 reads CASSQEGSADTQYF. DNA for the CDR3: TGCGCCAGCAGCCAAGAAGGGAGCGCAGATACGCAGTATTTT.

DNA of the CDR3: TGTGCCTGGGGACTCCCAACCGGGACAGGGGCTCAGCCCCAGCATTTT. Its translation is CAWGLPTGTGAQPQHF. The chain couples TRBV30 to TRBJ1-5, with 10 bases identical to TRBD1. Germline V gene lookup returns CDR1 GTSNPN and CDR2 SVGIG (reference sequence). This CDR3 is 16 amino acids long. After removal of 5 bases from V and 6 bases from J, the junction contained 13 bases not matched to a gene.

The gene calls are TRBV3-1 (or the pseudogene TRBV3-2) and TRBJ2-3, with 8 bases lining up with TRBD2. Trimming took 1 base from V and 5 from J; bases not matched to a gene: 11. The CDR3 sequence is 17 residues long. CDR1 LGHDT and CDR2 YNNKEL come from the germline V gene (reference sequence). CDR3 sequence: CASSQGLGTREEDTQYF. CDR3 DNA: TGTGCCAGCAGCCAAGGCCTGGGGACTAGGGAGGAAGATACGCAGTATTTT.

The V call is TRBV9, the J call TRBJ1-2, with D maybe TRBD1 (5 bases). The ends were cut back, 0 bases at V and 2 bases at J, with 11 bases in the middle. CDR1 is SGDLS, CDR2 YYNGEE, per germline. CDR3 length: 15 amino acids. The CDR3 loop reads CASSVGVSGNYGYTF. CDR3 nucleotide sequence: TGTGCCAGCAGCGTAGGGGTGTCAGGGAACTATGGCTACACCTTC.

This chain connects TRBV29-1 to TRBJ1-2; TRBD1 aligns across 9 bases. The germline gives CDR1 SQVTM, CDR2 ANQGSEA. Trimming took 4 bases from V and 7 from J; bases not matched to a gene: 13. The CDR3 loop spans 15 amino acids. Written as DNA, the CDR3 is TGCAGCGTTGGGGCTTTTAGGGACAGGGAATTTGGCTACACCTTC. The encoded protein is CSVGAFRDREFGYTF.

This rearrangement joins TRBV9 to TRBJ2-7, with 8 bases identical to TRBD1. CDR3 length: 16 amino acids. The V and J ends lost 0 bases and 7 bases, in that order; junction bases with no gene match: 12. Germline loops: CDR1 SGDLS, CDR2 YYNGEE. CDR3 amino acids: CASSVGAGGGGKEQYF. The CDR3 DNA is TGTGCCAGCAGCGTAGGAGCAGGGGGCGGCGGGAAGGAGCAGTACTTC.

This chain's CDR3 is CASSDSSTGLSEKLFF. The CDR3 DNA sequence: TGTGCCAGCAGTGATTCGTCGACAGGGCTGAGTGAAAAACTGTTTTTT. V and J are TRBV6-1 and TRBJ1-4, with TRBD1 matching 7 bases. Trimming cost V 3 bases and J 7 bases; bases outside gene matches: 11. This CDR3 is 16 amino acids long. Germline V gene lookup returns CDR1 MNHNS and CDR2 SASEGT.